These 16 T cell receptor beta chains share one sample of origin, sequenced in a study of T cells expressing NK-cell markers. Each CDR3 protein gets one entry in TCRdb, which reprocessed the 5' RACE reads and gives no DNA. There are about 160,000 distinct CDR3 sequences in the sample, with about 18% held by the top ten. The specimen sequenced was blood T cells: a sorted CD56 or NKG2C T cell subset, CD4+ or CD8+ T cells, or bulk PBMC T cells (not recorded which). Receptor source: a woman aged 18 to 75 in good health.

The chain links TRBV3-1 to TRBJ2-7; TCRdb's D call, TRBD2, is unchecked because there is no DNA. The CDR3 runs to 14 residues. Per the germline V gene, CDR1 is LGHDT and CDR2 is YNNKEL (reference sequence). CDR3 amino acids: CASSPLAGGDEQYF.

The V and J genes are TRBV7-2 and TRBJ1-2; TCRdb gives TRBD1 as the D gene, but with no DNA this cannot be confirmed. The CDR3 is 15 amino acids. In germline, CDR1 is SGHTA, CDR2 FQGNSA. The CDR3 sequence: CASSLAPGGDYGYTF.

The rearrangement links TRBV20-1 to TRBJ2-7; TCRdb calls TRBD1, which cannot be checked without DNA. The germline V gene has CDR1 DFQATT and CDR2 SNEGSKA (reference sequence). The length of the CDR3 is 13 residues. CDR3 amino acids: CSAGRTQSYEQYF.

The rearrangement uses TRBV5-1 and TRBJ1-2. Germline V lookup: CDR1 SGHRS, CDR2 YFSETQ. The CDR3 length is 15 residues. CDR3 loop: CASSLSPDPDHGYTF. Filled out from reference TRBV5-1 and TRBJ1-2, the complete variable domain reads KAGVTQTPRYLIKTRGQQVTLSCSPISGHRSVSWYQQTPGQGLQFLFEYFSETQRNKGNFPGRFSGRQFSNSRSEMNVSTLELGDSALYLCASSLSPDPDHGYTFGSGTRLTVV.

The chain is built from TRBV5-1 and TRBJ1-2; TCRdb's D gene call, TRBD1, goes unchecked for lack of DNA. This CDR3 is built from 14 residues. The germline gives CDR1 SGHRS, CDR2 YFSETQ. CDR3: CASSLVGQNYGYTF.

The chain's CDR3 is CSASGQGTPSGANVLTF. The V and J genes are TRBV20-1 and TRBJ2-6; TCRdb outputs TRBD1, but without DNA this stays unchecked. Germline CDR1 reads DFQATT; CDR2 reads SNEGSKA (reference sequence). The CDR3 sequence is 17 residues long.

The chain recombines TRBV7-3 with TRBJ2-1. The CDR3 is 15 amino acids. Germline V gives CDR1 SGHTA, CDR2 FQGTGA. The CDR3 reads CASSFAGTTYNEQFF. The full variable domain, in which reference TRBV7-3 and TRBJ2-1 provide the parts outside the CDR3, is GAGVSQTPSNKVTEKGKYVELRCDPISGHTALYWYRQSLGQGPEFLIYFQGTGAADDSGLPNDRFFAVRPEGSVSTLKIQRTERGDSAVYLCASSFAGTTYNEQFFGPGTRLTVL.

The chain has TRBV7-8 and TRBJ2-7; as DNA is missing, the TRBD1 call by TCRdb cannot be tested. CDR1 SGHVS and CDR2 FQNEAQ come from the germline V gene. CDR3 length: 14 residues. CDR3 protein: CASSVRDISYEQYF. Filled out from reference TRBV7-8 and TRBJ2-7, the complete variable domain reads GAGVSQSPRYKVAKRGQDVALRCDPISGHVSLFWYQQALGQGPEFLTYFQNEAQLDKSGLPSDRFFAERPEGSVSTLKIQRTQQEDSAVYLCASSVRDISYEQYFGPGTRLTVT.

The genes are TRBV20-1 and TRBJ2-1; no DNA is available, so the TRBD2 call from TCRdb remains unchecked. The CDR3 is 13 residues long. Looked up from germline, CDR1 is DFQATT and CDR2 is SNEGSKA (reference sequence). The chain's CDR3 is CSARVPGTHEQFF.

The chain couples TRBV28 to TRBJ2-5; TCRdb's D call, TRBD2, is unchecked because there is no DNA. Germline CDR1 and CDR2: MDHEN and SYDVKM. The CDR3 is 16 amino acids. The CDR3 loop reads CASSPRTSGPQETQYF.

The rearrangement joins TRBV21-1 to TRBJ2-7; the D call from TCRdb, TRBD2, cannot be confirmed without DNA. TRBV21-1 is an annotated pseudogene. This CDR3 comprises 16 residues. The chain's CDR3 is CASSPSPGLGQYEQYF.

The CDR3 region is CASSLPGNSPLHF. The V gene is TRBV7-2, the J gene TRBJ1-6; checking the TCRdb D call of TRBD1 is not possible without DNA. The CDR3 is 13 residues long. Per germline, CDR1 SGHTA and CDR2 FQGNSA.

The V and J genes are TRBV6-2 or TRBV6-3 and TRBJ2-1; TCRdb's D call of TRBD2 is untestable without DNA. CDR3 length equals 16 residues. Germline CDR1 MNHEY, CDR2 SVGEGT. CDR3 residues: CASNIAGGGSYNEQFF.

The rearrangement uses TRBV7-3 and TRBJ2-1; checking the TCRdb D call of TRBD2 is not possible without DNA. Germline CDR1 SGHTA, CDR2 FQGTGA. CDR3 size: 15 residues. The CDR3 spells CASSLRRGAGNEQFF.

This chain links TRBV28 with TRBJ1-1. CDR1 is MDHEN and CDR2 is SYDVKM in the germline V gene. CDR3 length: 14 amino acids. This CDR3 is CASRPPERNTEAFF.

V is TRBV5-1 and J is TRBJ1-2. The CDR3 contains 13 residues. Germline V lookup: CDR1 SGHRS, CDR2 YFSETQ. CDR3 in amino acids: CASSLAENYGYTF.